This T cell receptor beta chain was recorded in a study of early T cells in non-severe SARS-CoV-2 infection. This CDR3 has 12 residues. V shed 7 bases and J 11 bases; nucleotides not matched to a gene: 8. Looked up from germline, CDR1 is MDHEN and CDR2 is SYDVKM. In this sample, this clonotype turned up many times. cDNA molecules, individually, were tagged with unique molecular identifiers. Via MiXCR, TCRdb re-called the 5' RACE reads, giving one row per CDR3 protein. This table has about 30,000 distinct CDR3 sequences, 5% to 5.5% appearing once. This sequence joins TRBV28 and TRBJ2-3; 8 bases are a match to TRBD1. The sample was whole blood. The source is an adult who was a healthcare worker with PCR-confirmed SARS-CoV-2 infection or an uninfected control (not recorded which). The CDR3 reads CASTKQGGMQYF. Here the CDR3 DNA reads TGTGCCAGCACCAAACAGGGGGGCATGCAGTATTTT.